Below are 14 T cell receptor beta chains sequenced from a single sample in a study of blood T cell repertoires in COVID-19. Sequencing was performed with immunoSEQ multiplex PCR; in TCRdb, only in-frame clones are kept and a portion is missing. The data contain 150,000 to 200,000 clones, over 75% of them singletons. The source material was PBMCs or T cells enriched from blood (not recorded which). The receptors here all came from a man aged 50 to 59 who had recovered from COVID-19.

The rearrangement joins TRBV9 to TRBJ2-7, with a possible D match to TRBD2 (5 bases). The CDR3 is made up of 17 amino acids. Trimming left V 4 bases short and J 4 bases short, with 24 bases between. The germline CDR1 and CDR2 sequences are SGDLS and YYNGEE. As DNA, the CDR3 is TGTGCCAGCAGCCCCGTCGACCCTACGGGGTACCCATACGAGCAGTACTTC. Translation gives CASSPVDPTGYPYEQYF.

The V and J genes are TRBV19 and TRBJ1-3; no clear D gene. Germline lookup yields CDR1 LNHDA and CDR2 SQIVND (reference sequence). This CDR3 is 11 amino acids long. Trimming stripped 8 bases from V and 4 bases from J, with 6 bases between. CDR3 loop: CASLGGNTIYF. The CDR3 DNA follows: TGTGCCAGTCTAGGCGGAAACACCATATATTTT.

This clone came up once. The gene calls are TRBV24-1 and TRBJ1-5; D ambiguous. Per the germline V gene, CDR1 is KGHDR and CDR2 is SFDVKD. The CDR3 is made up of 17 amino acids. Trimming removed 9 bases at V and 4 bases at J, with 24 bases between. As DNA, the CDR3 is TGTGCCACCCAGAAGGGCAGCGGAACGGCTAGGAATCAGCCCCAGCATTTT. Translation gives CATQKGSGTARNQPQHF.

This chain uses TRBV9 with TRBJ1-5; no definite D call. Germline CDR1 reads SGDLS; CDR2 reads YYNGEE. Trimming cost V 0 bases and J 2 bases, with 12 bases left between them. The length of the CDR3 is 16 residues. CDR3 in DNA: TGTGCCAGCAGCGTAGATGAGGAGTGGGGCAATCAGCCCCAGCATTTT. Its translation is CASSVDEEWGNQPQHF.

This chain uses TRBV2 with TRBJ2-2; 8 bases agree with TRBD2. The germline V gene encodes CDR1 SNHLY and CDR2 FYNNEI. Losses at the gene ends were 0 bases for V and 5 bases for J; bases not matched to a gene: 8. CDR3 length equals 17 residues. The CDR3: CASSEAGARGGTGELFF. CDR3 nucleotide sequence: TGTGCCAGCAGTGAAGCCGGCGCCCGGGGGGGGACCGGGGAGCTGTTTTTT.

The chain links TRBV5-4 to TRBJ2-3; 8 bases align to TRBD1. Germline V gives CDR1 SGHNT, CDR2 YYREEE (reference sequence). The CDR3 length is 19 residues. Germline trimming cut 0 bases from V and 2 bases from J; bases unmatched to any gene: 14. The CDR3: CASSLGAGARDRSTDTQYF. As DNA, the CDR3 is TGTGCCAGCAGCTTGGGGGCCGGGGCAAGGGACAGGTCCACAGATACGCAGTATTTT.

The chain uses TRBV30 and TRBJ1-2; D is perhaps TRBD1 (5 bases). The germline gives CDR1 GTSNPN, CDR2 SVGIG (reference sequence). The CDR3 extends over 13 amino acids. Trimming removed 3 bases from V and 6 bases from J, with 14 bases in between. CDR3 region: CAWRRGYVDGYTF. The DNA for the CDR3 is TGTGCCTGGAGACGGGGGTATGTGGATGGCTACACCTTC. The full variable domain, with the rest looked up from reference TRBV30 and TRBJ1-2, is SQTIHQWPATLVQPVGSPLSLECTVEGTSNPNLYWYRQAAGRGLQLLFYSVGIGQISSEVPQNLSASRPQDRQFILSSKKLLLSDSGFYLCAWRRGYVDGYTFGSGTRLTVV.

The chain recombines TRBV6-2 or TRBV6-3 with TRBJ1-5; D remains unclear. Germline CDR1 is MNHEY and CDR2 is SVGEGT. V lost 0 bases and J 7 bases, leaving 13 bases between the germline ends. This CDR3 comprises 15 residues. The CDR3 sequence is CASSYSTTARQPQHF. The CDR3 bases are TGTGCCAGCAGTTACTCGACCACTGCGAGGCAGCCCCAGCATTTT.

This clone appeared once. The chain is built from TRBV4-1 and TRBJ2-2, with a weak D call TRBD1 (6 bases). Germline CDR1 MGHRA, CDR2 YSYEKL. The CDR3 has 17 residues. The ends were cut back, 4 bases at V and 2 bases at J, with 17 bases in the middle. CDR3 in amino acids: CASSLSPGTTNTGELFF. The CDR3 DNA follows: TGCGCCAGCAGCCTCAGTCCCGGGACAACCAACACCGGGGAGCTGTTTTTT.

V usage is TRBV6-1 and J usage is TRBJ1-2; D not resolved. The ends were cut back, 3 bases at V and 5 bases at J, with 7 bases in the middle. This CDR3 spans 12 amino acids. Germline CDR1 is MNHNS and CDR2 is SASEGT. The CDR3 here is CASSDFEYGYTF. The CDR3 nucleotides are TGTGCCAGCAGTGATTTTGAGTATGGCTACACCTTC.

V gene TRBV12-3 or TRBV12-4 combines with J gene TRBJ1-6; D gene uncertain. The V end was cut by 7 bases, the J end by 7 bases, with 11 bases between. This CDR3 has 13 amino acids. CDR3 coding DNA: TGTGCCAGCACTAGGACGGGGAATTCACCCCTCCACTTT. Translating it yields CASTRTGNSPLHF.

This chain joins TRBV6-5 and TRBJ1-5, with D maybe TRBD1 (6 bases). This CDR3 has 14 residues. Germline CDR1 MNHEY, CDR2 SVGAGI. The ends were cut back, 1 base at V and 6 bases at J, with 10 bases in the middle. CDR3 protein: CASSYLGASQPQHF. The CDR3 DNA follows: TGTGCCAGCAGTTACTTGGGGGCGAGTCAGCCCCAGCATTTT.

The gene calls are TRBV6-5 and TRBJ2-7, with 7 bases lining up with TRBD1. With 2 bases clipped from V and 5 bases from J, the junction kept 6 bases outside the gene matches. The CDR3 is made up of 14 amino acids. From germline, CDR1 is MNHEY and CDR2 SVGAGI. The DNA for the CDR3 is TGTGCCAGCAGTTACCGGGTACAGGGGCACGAGCAGTACTTC. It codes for CASSYRVQGHEQYF.

The CDR3 region has the DNA TGTGCCAGCAGTGACCGGGACAGGGGCCGGTACGAGCAGTACTTC. As protein: CASSDRDRGRYEQYF. The chain has TRBV27 and TRBJ2-7; 10 bases match TRBD1. Germline values: CDR1 MNHEY, CDR2 SMNVEV (reference sequence). The CDR3 consists of 15 residues. The V segment lost 5 bases and the J segment 4 bases; nucleotides outside the gene matches: 8.